What follows is one TCR beta chain and its context. These data belong to a study of blood T cell repertoires in COVID-19. The V gene end was trimmed by 3 bases and the J gene end by 2 bases; junction bases not matched to a gene: 9. Germline assignment: CDR1 GTSNPN and CDR2 SVGIG (reference sequence). This CDR3 spans 15 amino acids. TCRdb's table, derived via immunoSEQ multiplex PCR, lists solely in-frame clones and lacks some. The table has 250,000 to 300,000 clones, roughly 93% seen once. The chain combines TRBV30 with TRBJ2-7; 8 bases are a match to TRBD2. Sequencing was carried out using PBMCs or T cells enriched from blood (not recorded which). The clonotype originates from a woman aged 40 to 50 with acute COVID-19. The CDR3 sequence is CAWRGTGRGAYEQYF. The DNA of the CDR3 is TGTGCCTGGAGGGGAACCGGGCGGGGGGCCTACGAGCAGTACTTC.